This T cell receptor (beta chain) was recovered during a study of healthy donors' naive CD4 and CD8 T cells. Study context: Donors spanned ages 20-25, 40-50 and 60-70 years, half female.

Each TCR library used around 540 ng of total RNA and a linear amplification protocol. One entry per CDR3 protein, called by TCRdb with MiXCR from the reads. The sample has about 180,000 distinct CDR3 sequences, around 74% seen once. This clonotype occurred once. Its specificity is not known. Overall study findings and caveats: Positive CDR3 charge linked to CD4+ cells, negative to CD8+ cells. Homeostatic proliferation of naive T cells was not examined as a bias source. CDR3 charge plus V and J genes appeared to account for approximately 13% of CD4/CD8 variance.

The sequenced material came from naive CD4+ and CD8+ T cells sorted from blood, pooled from several donors. The origin of this receptor is a pool of human donors in good health; the sample pools cells from several healthy donors.

Here the CDR3 reads CAISESTAGQGWDEQFF. CDR3 bases: TGTGCCATCAGTGAGTCGACGGCGGGTCAGGGATGGGATGAGCAGTTCTTC. This sequence joins TRBV10-3 and TRBJ2-1; D tentatively fits TRBD1 or TRBD2 (5 bases each). The CDR3 runs to 17 residues. In germline, CDR1 is ENHRY, CDR2 SYGVKD. V was pared by 0 bases and J by 8 bases, with 20 bases between.